This T cell receptor (beta chain) was sequenced during a study of radiotherapy plus CTLA-4 blockade in lung cancer. Study details: Of all patients, under 20% responded objectively and roughly 31% showed disease control.

CTLA-4 blockade using ipilimumab, together with focal radiation, was received by patients with chemo-refractory metastatic non-small-cell lung cancer. Libraries were prepared by immunoSEQ multiplex PCR; TCRdb keeps only in-frame clonotypes and omits some of them. The sample has 35,000 to 45,000 clones, 70% to 80% seen once; the top ten hold approximately 2.6%. Study-wide results and caveats: In blood, early T cell clone dynamics reportedly predicted response best, together with interferon-beta. Radiotherapy was combined with ipilimumab, and tumor-derived TCR clones then expanded in blood.

Concerning this clone itself: Its antigen is as yet unknown.

This sample comprised peripheral blood, obtained from a patient treated with radiotherapy plus ipilimumab. This TCR came from a human donor with non-small cell lung cancer whose response to radiotherapy plus ipilimumab could not be evaluated.

CDR3 region: CASSWGQGDGYTF. As DNA, the CDR3 is TGTGCCAGCAGCTGGGGACAGGGGGATGGCTACACCTTC. The J gene is TRBJ1-2, the V gene TRBV5-5, with 11 bases matching TRBD1. V gave up 3 bases and J gave up 6 bases; unmatched junction bases: 1. Germline CDR1 SGHKS, CDR2 YYEKEE (reference sequence). The CDR3 loop spans 13 amino acids.